This T cell receptor beta chain originates from a study of blood T cells in healthy people across ages. Through a sample-barcoded 5' primer and a J-beta primer mix, a second PCR was run for roughly 6 to 11 cycles. A single record per CDR3 protein comes from TCRdb applying MiXCR to the 5' RACE reads. The data hold some 1.5 million distinct CDR3 sequences, with 35% to 45% observed a single time. CDR1 is SNHLY and CDR2 is FYNNEI in the germline V gene. This CDR3 has 15 amino acids. V was trimmed by 2 bases and J by 0 bases, leaving 8 bases between them. This sequence joins TRBV2 and TRBJ2-1, with D unresolved. The source is a woman aged 18-29 years in good health. Sequencing was carried out using blood. The CDR3 is CASSESFSSYNEQFF. The CDR3 DNA follows: TGTGCCAGCAGTGAAAGCTTTAGCTCCTACAATGAGCAGTTCTTC.